The 15 T cell receptor beta chains below come from one sample, sequenced in a study of blood T cell repertoires in COVID-19. The method was immunoSEQ multiplex PCR; TCRdb's version includes in-frame clones alone and lacks a portion of them. The data show approximately 74,000 clones, roughly 83% seen once. Material: peripheral blood. The receptors were sampled from a man older than 75 with active or convalescent COVID-19.

Only a few counts were recorded for this clone. The chain is built from TRBV28 and TRBJ2-7; 8 bases align to TRBD1. J lost 0 bases, V lost 3 bases, and 4 bases had no gene match. The CDR3 sequence is 15 residues long. Germline CDR1 MDHEN, CDR2 SYDVKM. The CDR3 nucleotides are TGTGCCAGCAGTTTCCTTGGGACAGGCTCCTACGAGCAGTACTTC. Its protein is CASSFLGTGSYEQYF.

V gene TRBV7-2 combines with J gene TRBJ2-6; the D gene is possibly TRBD1 (6 bases). Trimming pared 2 bases from V and 1 base from J, leaving 15 bases between. The CDR3 totals 18 residues. Germline V CDR1 and CDR2: SGHTA, FQGNSA. The chain's CDR3 is CASSLPNNTGSGANVLTF. CDR3 DNA: TGTGCCAGCAGCTTACCGAACAACACAGGGTCTGGGGCCAACGTCCTGACTTTC.

The chain joins TRBV7-2 to TRBJ1-1; D not resolved. The CDR3 is 13 amino acids. Trimming took off 4 bases at V and 1 base at J, with 7 bases between the two ends. Germline V gene data show CDR1 as SGHTA and CDR2 as FQGNSA. In DNA form, the CDR3 reads TGTGCCAGCAGCTCGAGACAGAACACTGAAGCTTTCTTT. This encodes CASSSRQNTEAFF.

The J gene is TRBJ1-6, the V gene TRBV3-1 (or the pseudogene TRBV3-2); D gene ambiguous. CDR1 is LGHDT, CDR2 YNNKEL, per germline (reference sequence). The CDR3 runs 11 residues. V gave up 3 bases and J gave up 9 bases, with 3 bases separating them. CDR3 nucleotides: TGTGCCAGCAGCCACGGTTCACCCCTCCACTTT. It specifies CASSHGSPLHF.

The gene calls are TRBV18 and TRBJ2-2, with 9 nucleotides matching TRBD2. With V trimmed by 1 base and J by 0 bases, 6 bases remained unmatched. This CDR3 region has 18 residues. Per the germline V gene, CDR1 is KGHSH and CDR2 is LQKENI. The CDR3 sequence is CASSPRLAGNANTGELFF. CDR3 coding DNA: TGTGCCAGCTCACCACGCCTAGCGGGGAACGCGAACACCGGGGAGCTGTTTTTT.

The V call is TRBV30, the J call TRBJ2-7; 11 bases fit TRBD1. J lost 6 bases, V lost 4 bases, and 5 bases had no gene match. CDR3 length: 13 amino acids. CDR1 is GTSNPN, CDR2 SVGIG, per germline (reference sequence). The CDR3 loop is CAWIRDRGAEQYF. The CDR3 DNA is TGTGCCTGGATCCGGGACAGGGGGGCCGAGCAGTACTTC.

The gene calls are TRBV3-1 (or the pseudogene TRBV3-2) and TRBJ1-2; D is unresolved. There are 12 residues in the CDR3. Germline CDR1 is LGHDT and CDR2 is YNNKEL (reference sequence). V shed 3 bases and J shed 5 bases, with 7 bases lying between them. The CDR3 nucleotides read TGTGCCAGCAGCCAGCACTGTTATGGCTACACCTTC. The encoded protein is CASSQHCYGYTF.

The chain combines TRBV25-1 with TRBJ1-4, with D maybe TRBD1 (6 bases). The CDR3 is 14 amino acids. V lost 3 bases to trimming and J lost 6 bases, with 11 bases between them. The germline V gene has CDR1 MGHDK and CDR2 SYGVNS. The CDR3, as DNA: TGTGCCAGCAGTGATAGGGGGTGGGATGAAAAACTGTTTTTT. Translation: CASSDRGWDEKLFF.

This sequence joins TRBV6-5 and TRBJ1-1, with D unclear. Trimming pared 8 bases from V and 0 bases from J, leaving 16 bases between. Germline assignment: CDR1 MNHEY and CDR2 SVGAGI. The CDR3 sequence is 15 residues long. CDR3 in DNA: TGTGCCAGCGCCGCAATAGTTACGATGAACACTGAAGCTTTCTTT. Translated: CASAAIVTMNTEAFF.

The chain combines TRBV5-1 with TRBJ2-3; 8 positions match TRBD2. The CDR3 runs 13 residues. V shed 5 bases, J shed 1 base, and the junction held 0 bases outside the gene matches. Germline V gene sequence: CDR1 SGHRS, CDR2 YFSETQ. CDR3 in amino acids: CASRTSGTDTQYF. The CDR3 DNA sequence: TGCGCCAGCAGGACTAGCGGCACAGATACGCAGTATTTT.

The rearrangement uses TRBV23-1 and TRBJ2-3; D is perhaps TRBD2 (6 bases). TRBV23-1 is reported as an ORF; its role is uncertain. V lost 2 bases, J lost 2 bases, and 17 bases lay in between. The CDR3 extends over 17 amino acids. The CDR3 loop reads CASSQPEGPDFTDTQYF. CDR3 sequence (DNA): TGCGCCAGCAGTCAACCGGAGGGTCCCGATTTCACAGATACGCAGTATTTT.

The chain has TRBV5-1 and TRBJ2-5; 8 bases fit TRBD2. This CDR3 spans 16 amino acids. The ends lost 4 bases at V and 5 bases at J; junction bases unmatched: 13. Germline-derived CDR1 and CDR2 are SGHRS and YFSETQ. The CDR3 loop reads CASSPGIAGGRETQYF. In nucleotides, the CDR3 is TGCGCCAGCAGCCCTGGGATTGCGGGGGGACGTGAGACCCAGTACTTC. Full variable domain (rest looked up from reference TRBV5-1 and TRBJ2-5): KAGVTQTPRYLIKTRGQQVTLSCSPISGHRSVSWYQQTPGQGLQFLFEYFSETQRNKGNFPGRFSGRQFSNSRSEMNVSTLELGDSALYLCASSPGIAGGRETQYFGPGTRLLVL.

The chain recombines TRBV2 with TRBJ1-6; a possible D gene is TRBD1 (6 bases). The V and J ends lost 1 base and 8 bases respectively, with 12 bases between them. Germline V gene lookup returns CDR1 SNHLY and CDR2 FYNNEI. There are 15 residues in the CDR3. The CDR3 bases are TGTGCCAGCAGTGAAGGGCGCACAGGGTATTCACCCCTCCACTTT. Protein: CASSEGRTGYSPLHF.

J is TRBJ2-3 and V is TRBV29-1, with a possible D match to TRBD2 (6 bases). Germline V gene sequence: CDR1 SQVTM, CDR2 ANQGSEA. The CDR3 extends over 15 amino acids. The V gene lost 1 base and the J gene lost 3 bases, with 14 bases spanning the gap. CDR3 protein: CSVEGSGRSTDTQYF. The CDR3 region has the DNA TGCAGCGTTGAAGGCTCAGGGAGGTCAACAGATACGCAGTATTTT.

The chain is built from TRBV7-6 and TRBJ1-6, with D tentatively TRBD1 (6 bases). Germline V lookup: CDR1 SGHVS, CDR2 FNYEAQ. The CDR3 is 16 amino acids. V lost 4 bases to trimming and J lost 9 bases, with 19 bases between them. The CDR3 DNA is TGTGCCAGCAGCTCTGCGCGTGGAGGCAGGGGTTCACCCCTCCACTTT. This translates into CASSSARGGRGSPLHF.